Shown below are 16 T cell receptor beta chains from a single sample sequenced in a study of shared clonotypes between healthy human individuals. Naive CD8 isolation took CD45RO-negative cells positively selected for CCR7 and excluded terminally differentiated effector memory CD45RA+ cells. The data were produced by immunoSEQ multiplex PCR, yet TCRdb's version contains in-frame clones alone and is incomplete. The sample has some 2.1 million clones; 93% are singletons. Sequencing was done on a sample of naive CD8+ T cells from PBMCs. The source is a man aged 18 to 30 in good health. Some clones in this sample may be carry-over from other donors' samples.

The rearrangement joins TRBV6-1 to TRBJ1-2; D call uncertain. This CDR3 region has 9 residues. The V end was cut by 4 bases, the J end by 7 bases, with 1 base between. Germline CDR1 and CDR2: MNHNS and SASEGT. In DNA, the CDR3 is TGTGCCAGCAGTGGTGGCTACACCTTC. It translates to CASSGGYTF.

The rearrangement links TRBV18 to TRBJ2-5, with 7 positions matching TRBD2. The CDR3 has 15 amino acids. The ends lost 8 bases at V and 5 bases at J; junction bases unmatched: 14. Germline CDR1 reads KGHSH; CDR2 reads LQKENI. CDR3 sequence reads: CASARLAEGRETQYF. As DNA, the CDR3 is TGTGCCAGCGCCCGCCTAGCGGAAGGCAGGGAGACCCAGTACTTC.

In this sample, this clone turned up once. This chain uses TRBV7-9 with TRBJ2-7, with 9 bases lining up with TRBD2. There are 16 residues in the CDR3. Per germline, CDR1 SEHNR and CDR2 FQNEAQ (reference sequence). Trimming cost V 5 bases and J 6 bases; bases outside gene matches: 14. CDR3 amino acids: CASSTIAGVYSSEQYF. The CDR3 DNA is TGTGCCAGCAGCACTATAGCGGGAGTTTACTCCAGCGAGCAGTACTTC.

The rearrangement uses TRBV28 and TRBJ2-2, with D possibly being TRBD1 (6 bases). The CDR3 runs 14 residues. With 6 bases removed from V and 7 bases from J, the gap between germline ends came to 15 bases. Germline V gives CDR1 MDHEN, CDR2 SYDVKM. CDR3 sequence reads: CASRSRGLSGELFF. CDR3 nucleotide sequence: TGTGCCAGCAGGTCCAGGGGCCTGAGCGGGGAGCTGTTTTTT.

The chain couples TRBV4-1 to TRBJ2-7; 11 positions agree with TRBD2. The CDR3 length is 16 residues. The germline V gene has CDR1 MGHRA and CDR2 YSYEKL. V lost 0 bases to trimming and J lost 4 bases; unmatched junction nucleotides: 5. The CDR3 coding sequence is TGCGCCAGCAGCCAAGATAGCGGGAGGGCCGTGTACGAGCAGTACTTC. As protein: CASSQDSGRAVYEQYF.

The J gene is TRBJ1-1, the V gene TRBV7-9; the D gene is possibly TRBD1 (5 bases). The germline V and J ends were trimmed by 6 bases and 2 bases, with 13 bases remaining between them. This CDR3 contains 14 residues. Germline values: CDR1 SEHNR, CDR2 FQNEAQ (reference sequence). The CDR3 sequence: CASRPITGNTEAFF. The CDR3 nucleotides read TGTGCCAGCAGACCGATAACAGGTAACACTGAAGCTTTCTTT.

The CDR3 loop reads CASSYLAASTDTQYF. For the CDR3, the DNA is TGTGCCAGCAGTTATCTAGCGGCCAGCACAGATACGCAGTATTTT. The V gene is TRBV6-6, the J gene TRBJ2-3; 7 nucleotides match TRBD2. The CDR3 runs to 15 residues. Losses at the gene ends were 3 bases for V and 0 bases for J; bases not matched to a gene: 3. Germline CDR1 reads MNHNY; CDR2 reads SVGAGI (reference sequence).

The rearrangement uses TRBV10-3 and TRBJ2-1; 8 bases are shared with TRBD1. This CDR3 is built from 16 residues. CDR1 and CDR2 (germline): ENHRY, SYGVKD. J was trimmed by 6 bases and V by 0 bases; bases with no gene match: 7. The CDR3 nucleotides read TGTGCCATCAGTGAGTCCGCGGACAGGGCTGGCAATGAGCAGTTCTTC. Protein: CAISESADRAGNEQFF.

V and J are TRBV2 and TRBJ2-1, with 12 bases matching TRBD2. CDR3 length: 16 residues. Germline V gene sequence: CDR1 SNHLY, CDR2 FYNNEI. V gave up 6 bases and J gave up 4 bases; unmatched junction bases: 7. The CDR3 is CASRTTSGRLYNEQFF. The CDR3 nucleotides are TGTGCCAGCAGGACGACTAGCGGGAGACTATACAATGAGCAGTTCTTC.

As to this clone: The sample carries other DNA sequences with the same CDR3. The chain combines TRBV6-5 with TRBJ1-1; D remains unclear. Trimming shortened V by 0 bases and J by 2 bases, and 10 bases separated the two germline ends. This CDR3 has 15 residues. The germline V gene has CDR1 MNHEY and CDR2 SVGAGI. The CDR3 DNA is TGTGCCAGCAGTTACTCATCAGGTGGAAACACTGAAGCTTTCTTT. This encodes CASSYSSGGNTEAFF.

CDR3 sequence reads: CASSVGQLQETQYF. In DNA form, the CDR3 reads TGTGCCAGCAGCGTAGGGCAGCTCCAAGAGACCCAGTACTTC. The J gene is TRBJ2-5, the V gene TRBV9; no clear D. The CDR3 covers 14 residues. Trimming cost V 0 bases and J 1 base, with 7 bases left between them. Germline-derived CDR1 and CDR2 are SGDLS and YYNGEE.

This clone was seen a single time. J is TRBJ2-3 and V is TRBV19; D may correspond to TRBD1 or TRBD2 (5 bases each). V was trimmed by 8 bases and J by 2 bases, leaving 11 bases between them. The CDR3 is 13 amino acids. Germline loops: CDR1 LNHDA, CDR2 SQIVND (reference sequence). This CDR3 is CASWDHPTDTQYF. The CDR3 nucleotides are TGTGCCAGTTGGGACCACCCCACAGATACGCAGTATTTT.

V is TRBV7-9 and J is TRBJ2-5; 7 nucleotides match TRBD2. After removal of 0 bases from V and 4 bases from J, the junction contained 5 bases not matched to a gene. There are 15 residues in the CDR3. Germline CDR1 SEHNR, CDR2 FQNEAQ (reference sequence). The CDR3 is CASSLAGGVRETQYF. The DNA of the CDR3 is TGTGCCAGCAGCTTAGCGGGAGGGGTGAGAGAGACCCAGTACTTC.

The chain links TRBV19 to TRBJ2-1; the match to TRBD1 covers 7 bases. This CDR3 comprises 15 residues. The germline V gene encodes CDR1 LNHDA and CDR2 SQIVND (reference sequence). V shed 1 base and J 10 bases; nucleotides not matched to a gene: 10. The CDR3 nucleotides are TGTGCCAGTAGTATAGGTCGCACAGGGGAGTGGGAGCAGTTCTTC. It yields the protein CASSIGRTGEWEQFF.

The chain employs TRBV7-9 and TRBJ2-7; tentatively, D is TRBD1 or TRBD2 (5 bases each). This CDR3 contains 14 residues. From germline, CDR1 is SEHNR and CDR2 FQNEAQ (reference sequence). V was trimmed by 5 bases and J by 1 base, leaving 12 bases between them. The CDR3 sequence is CASSQSGASYEQYF. CDR3 in DNA: TGTGCCAGCAGCCAATCCGGGGCTTCCTACGAGCAGTACTTC.

This clone was observed a single time. The chain joins TRBV4-1 to TRBJ2-1, with D possibly TRBD2 on 6 matching bases. V was clipped by 1 base and J by 5 bases, with 18 bases between them. Looked up from germline, CDR1 is MGHRA and CDR2 is YSYEKL. This CDR3 is built from 17 residues. The CDR3 DNA follows: TGCGCCAGCAGCCAAGCCGGATTGGCGGGACGAAACAATGAGCAGTTCTTC. It is translated as CASSQAGLAGRNNEQFF.